The source of this T cell receptor beta chain is a study of blood T cell repertoires in COVID-19. This CDR3 has 13 amino acids. CDR1 SNHLY and CDR2 FYNNEI come from the germline V gene. V lost 3 bases to trimming and J lost 4 bases, with 7 bases between them. The protocol was immunoSEQ multiplex PCR, while the TCRdb copy is restricted to in-frame clones and leaves out a portion. The sample carries roughly 250,000 clones, 88% recorded once. This clone was counted a single time. Input material: PBMCs or T cells enriched from blood (not recorded which). The TCR originated in a woman between 40 and 55 years old with acute COVID-19. The V call is TRBV2, the J call TRBJ1-3, with a possible D match to TRBD1 (5 bases). This chain's CDR3 is CASSEDTGNTIYF. In nucleotides, the CDR3 is TGTGCCAGCAGTGAGGACACAGGAAACACCATATATTTT.